This is a list of T cell receptor beta chains from one sample in a study of molecular identifiers for immune sequencing clone quantification. One entry per CDR3 protein results from TCRdb running MiXCR on the PCR reads. The sample shows about half a million distinct CDR3 sequences, approximately 25% of them seen only once. What was sequenced was naive CD8+ T cells from blood, with Jurkat cell RNA spiked in. Receptors were obtained from a human donor in good health. Some libraries in this study had Jurkat cell RNA spiked in. Both conserved end residues are part of each CDR3. The size of a clone is reported for some rows only, either as once, few or many, or as a class for expanded clones.

abundance,v_gene,j_gene,CDR3aa
few,TRBV7-6,TRBJ2-2,CASSFSLSGRDGTGELFF
NA,TRBV6-2/TRBV6-3,TRBJ2-1,CASSYSATSVYNEQFF
few,TRBV7-9,TRBJ2-7,CASSQSGQLSGEQYF
NA,TRBV4-1,TRBJ2-2,CASSQEGLATGELFF
NA,TRBV7-6,TRBJ2-7,CASSPHPGQNAYEQYF
few,TRBV4-2,TRBJ2-7,CASSQDIVEGGYEQYF
NA,TRBV4-2,TRBJ2-1,CASSQEGQGPSYNEQIF
NA,TRBV12-5,TRBJ2-5,CASGLGTTLAQYF
once,TRBV6-2/TRBV6-3,TRBJ2-2,CASSYSGPLTGELFF
NA,TRBV20-1,TRBJ2-7,CRARAFTYEQYF
NA,TRBV7-9,TRBJ1-6,CASSNPGHGASPLHF
NA,TRBV27,TRBJ2-6,CASSGRGSGANVLTF
many,TRBV24-1,TRBJ1-1,CATSDGSGTEAFF
many,TRBV20-1,TRBJ2-7,CSARSTYSYEQYF
few,TRBV20-1,TRBJ2-7,CSVLSSAYSYEQYF
few,TRBV28,TRBJ2-7,CASSPPRVAGRYEQYF
NA,TRBV6-2/TRBV6-3,TRBJ2-2,CASSYVAGRGPNTGELFF
many,TRBV9,TRBJ2-7,CASAGPSPRTSYEQYF
NA,TRBV28,TRBJ1-4,CASSLRGGDEKLFF
NA,TRBV11-1,TRBJ2-2,CASSPRGLAGILNTGELFF
many,TRBV20-1,TRBJ1-6,CSAREPNNSPLHF
NA,TRBV4-3,TRBJ2-3,CASSQESVGGGGVSTDTQYF
many,TRBV18,TRBJ2-5,CASSPGEETQYF
many,TRBV28,TRBJ2-5,CASSPIHPRQGKETQYF
few,TRBV27,TRBJ1-5,CASSGVTGSNQPQHF
NA,TRBV14,TRBJ2-5,CASSQDLGAMIADETQYF
NA,TRBV6-2/TRBV6-3,TRBJ1-1,CASSYSGRIGTEAFF
few,TRBV7-9,TRBJ1-4,CASSLALDGRTTNEKLFF
NA,TRBV5-5,TRBJ1-1,CASSAGVGTEAFF
many,TRBV6-2/TRBV6-3,TRBJ2-7,CASSYFGSSYEQYF
NA,TRBV24-1,TRBJ2-2,CATSDFRTTGEDGELFF
many,TRBV9,TRBJ1-1,CASSVTGATEAFF
NA,TRBV3-1,TRBJ2-3,CASSQERAVAGGFGDTQYF
NA,TRBV4-3,TRBJ2-7,CASSQDRTSQTYEQYF
many,TRBV28,TRBJ1-1,CASSQFPDRAAEAFF
few,TRBV30,TRBJ2-2,CAGDRGGVGELFF
NA,TRBV4-3,TRBJ2-7,CASSQDRFGRQSYEQYF
NA,TRBV5-3,TRBJ1-1,CARRDGRVNTEAFF
NA,TRBV5-3,TRBJ1-2,CASRTQGGYTF
few,TRBV28,TRBJ2-5,CASSLLRSQETQYF
NA,TRBV6-5,TRBJ2-2,CASHGLAATGELFF